The 32 T cell receptor beta chains reported below all come from one sample, sequenced in a study of cytomegalovirus exposure and HLA in healthy donors. PCR was performed using 60 Vbeta and 13 Jbeta primers. Some clones are missing from TCRdb's copy, which holds only in-frame ones; the method was immunoSEQ multiplex PCR. The table records 150,000 to 200,000 clones, approximately 82% of them present only once. Sequencing was carried out using PBMCs. Receptor source: a young woman in good health and CMV-seropositive.

The CDR3 loop reads CASSKGCRTGEIQETQYF. CDR3 nucleotide sequence: TGTGCCAGCAGCAAAGGATGCCGGACAGGGGAAATCCAAGAGACCCAGTACTTC. The chain uses TRBV21-1 and TRBJ2-5; the table gives TRBD1 as D, unverified against the DNA. TRBV21-1 counts as a pseudogene. The CDR3 has 18 residues.

The rearrangement joins TRBV29-1 to TRBJ1-6; 7 bases are a match to TRBD1. The germline gives CDR1 SQVTM, CDR2 ANQGSEA. The CDR3 length is 12 residues. The ends lost 6 bases at V and 7 bases at J; junction bases unmatched: 3. For the CDR3, the DNA is TGCAGCGTAACAGGGGAGAATTCACCCCTCCACTTT. Protein sequence: CSVTGENSPLHF.

This chain connects TRBV10-3 to TRBJ1-1; possibly TRBD1 for D (6 bases). The V end lost 5 bases, the J end lost 8 bases, and 15 bases lay between the germline ends. The CDR3 runs 13 residues. CDR1 and CDR2 from the germline V gene are ENHRY and SYGVKD. The CDR3 protein is CAISRDTFPEAFF. The CDR3 coding sequence is TGTGCCATCAGTCGGGACACCTTCCCCGAAGCTTTCTTT.

The genes are TRBV6-5 and TRBJ1-2; D possibly corresponds to TRBD1 (5 bases). Between the trimmed V and J ends, which lost 7 bases and 4 bases, there was a span of 13 bases. The CDR3 consists of 13 residues. Germline CDR1 and CDR2: MNHEY and SVGAGI. CDR3 nucleotides: TGTGCCAGCACCCCGGGAGGGGTCTATGGCTACACCTTC. Protein sequence: CASTPGGVYGYTF.

This chain uses TRBV5-4 with TRBJ2-1; 7 bases align to TRBD2. The trim removed 2 bases at V and 8 bases at J, leaving 4 bases unmatched. This CDR3 spans 13 amino acids. CDR1 SGHNT and CDR2 YYREEE come from the germline V gene (reference sequence). The CDR3 nucleotides read TGTGCCAGCAGCTTCCGGGGAGGGGATGAGCAGTTCTTC. It encodes CASSFRGGDEQFF.

CDR3 amino acids: CASSLQGTSGGYEQYV. DNA of the CDR3: TGTGCCAGCTCACTACAGGGGACTAGCGGGGGCTACGAGCAGTACGTC. V usage is TRBV18 and J usage is TRBJ2-7; 14 bases map to TRBD2. The CDR3 is 16 residues long. Germline V gene lookup returns CDR1 KGHSH and CDR2 LQKENI. Trimming removed 4 bases from V and 3 bases from J; junction bases left unmatched: 5.

Only a few counts were recorded for this clone. The chain links TRBV6-5 to TRBJ1-1; D not certain. V dropped 6 bases and J dropped 5 bases, with 16 bases sitting between them. CDR3 size: 14 residues. CDR1 and CDR2 from the germline V gene are MNHEY and SVGAGI. The CDR3 region is CASRPTTLGTEAFF. The CDR3 bases are TGTGCCAGCAGGCCGACTACCCTGGGGACTGAAGCTTTCTTT.

J is TRBJ2-1 and V is TRBV5-5; TRBD2 matches 7 bases. CDR3 length equals 16 residues. The junction had 13 bases not matched to a gene; V was cut back by 3 bases and J by 7 bases. Germline V gene lookup returns CDR1 SGHKS and CDR2 YYEKEE (reference sequence). The CDR3 DNA sequence: TGTGCCAGCAGCTCCGGTAGTTCGAGCGGGGTAAATGAGCAGTTCTTC. Amino acid sequence: CASSSGSSSGVNEQFF. Looking up the rest from reference TRBV5-5 and TRBJ2-1 gives the full variable domain: DAGVTQSPTHLIKTRGQQVTLRCSPISGHKSVSWYQQVLGQGPQFIFQYYEKEERGRGNFPDRFSARQFPNYSSELNVNALLLGDSALYLCASSSGSSSGVNEQFFGPGTRLTVL.

This clone was detected once. The gene calls are TRBV30 and TRBJ2-5; TRBD2 matches 7 bases. This CDR3 spans 13 amino acids. Germline CDR1 and CDR2: GTSNPN and SVGIG (reference sequence). V shed 8 bases and J 5 bases; nucleotides not matched to a gene: 11. CDR3 in DNA: TGTGCCACTCTAGGGAGGGCATGGGAGACCCAGTACTTC. It translates to CATLGRAWETQYF.

The rearrangement joins TRBV27 to TRBJ2-2; 8 nucleotides match TRBD2. With V trimmed by 8 bases and J by 3 bases, 11 bases remained unmatched. Per germline, CDR1 MNHEY and CDR2 SMNVEV (reference sequence). This CDR3 spans 16 amino acids. CDR3 protein: CASGLLGGGDTGELFF. The CDR3 DNA is TGTGCCAGCGGGCTGCTCGGGGGGGGCGACACCGGGGAGCTGTTTTTT.

The chain links TRBV9 to TRBJ2-2; maybe TRBD2 (7 bases). The CDR3 spans 17 residues. Germline V lookup: CDR1 SGDLS, CDR2 YYNGEE. Trimming took 3 bases from V and 9 from J, leaving 24 bases between them. CDR3 coding DNA: TGTGCCAGCAGCGCAACAATCGGCGGGGGCTCGACCCGGGAGCTGTTTTTT. Amino acids: CASSATIGGGSTRELFF.

The chain combines TRBV13 with TRBJ2-3, with D possibly being TRBD2 (5 bases). The CDR3 totals 14 residues. Germline CDR1 reads PRHDT; CDR2 reads FYEKMQ (reference sequence). The V end was cut by 4 bases, the J end by 7 bases, with 15 bases between. This chain's CDR3 is CASSSTPADYTQYF. The CDR3 nucleotides read TGTGCCAGCAGCTCCACACCCGCGGACTATACGCAGTATTTT.

The gene calls are TRBV6-4 and TRBJ1-1, with TRBD1 matching over 11 bases. Germline V gene data show CDR1 as MRHNA and CDR2 as SNTAGT. Germline trimming cut 5 bases from V and 5 bases from J; bases unmatched to any gene: 7. The length of the CDR3 is 15 residues. As DNA, the CDR3 is TGTGCCAGCAGTCCGGACAGGGGGCCACGGACTGAAGCTTTCTTT. This translates into CASSPDRGPRTEAFF.

The V gene is TRBV7-2, the J gene TRBJ1-1, with 8 bases matching TRBD1. CDR3 length: 15 residues. The germline V gene encodes CDR1 SGHTA and CDR2 FQGNSA. J was trimmed by 5 bases and V by 5 bases; bases with no gene match: 10. The CDR3 region is CASSQSGGAGTEAFF. The DNA of the CDR3 is TGTGCCAGCAGCCAATCAGGGGGCGCAGGGACTGAAGCTTTCTTT.

The chain joins TRBV19 to TRBJ1-4, with TRBD1 as a possible D gene (5 bases). Germline V gene data show CDR1 as LNHDA and CDR2 as SQIVND (reference sequence). The CDR3 contains 13 residues. The V gene lost 3 bases and the J gene lost 8 bases, with 10 bases spanning the gap. CDR3 in DNA: TGTGCCAGTAGTATGACAGCAGGGGAAAAACTGTTTTTT. This codes for CASSMTAGEKLFF.

The chain links TRBV9 to TRBJ2-1; D may be TRBD2 (5 bases). Germline values: CDR1 SGDLS, CDR2 YYNGEE. The V end was cut by 4 bases, the J end by 5 bases, with 10 bases between. The CDR3 spans 13 residues. The CDR3 loop is CASSTGLNNEQFF. The CDR3 bases are TGTGCCAGCAGCACCGGACTGAACAATGAGCAGTTCTTC. Combining the CDR3 with reference TRBV9 and TRBJ2-1 gives the whole variable domain DSGVTQTPKHLITATGQRVTLRCSPRSGDLSVYWYQQSLDQGLQFLIQYYNGEERAKGNILERFSAQQFPDLHSELNLSSLELGDSALYFCASSTGLNNEQFFGPGTRLTVL.

V is TRBV2 and J is TRBJ2-7; TRBD1 matches at 8 bases. In germline, CDR1 is SNHLY, CDR2 FYNNEI. J was trimmed by 5 bases and V by 3 bases; bases with no gene match: 12. The CDR3 covers 16 residues. DNA of the CDR3: TGTGCCAGCAGTGACGGCAGGGGGCGCTCAGTGGACGAGCAGTACGTC. This codes for CASSDGRGRSVDEQYV.

This clone was detected once. The chain is built from TRBV7-9 and TRBJ2-7, with D maybe TRBD1 (6 bases). Germline V gene sequence: CDR1 SEHNR, CDR2 FQNEAQ (reference sequence). The CDR3 is made up of 12 amino acids. Trimming took 1 base from V and 6 from J, leaving 7 bases between them. The CDR3 region is CASSLGRGEQYV. DNA for the CDR3: TGTGCCAGCAGCTTAGGCAGGGGCGAGCAGTACGTC.

V gene TRBV4-2 combines with J gene TRBJ1-1; possible D gene TRBD1, 6 bases. Trimming shortened V by 0 bases and J by 1 base, and 18 bases separated the two germline ends. Germline assignment: CDR1 LGHNA and CDR2 YNFKEQ. CDR3 size: 18 residues. CDR3 protein: CASSQDAAWRGGNTEAFF. The CDR3 DNA is TGTGCCAGCAGCCAAGATGCAGCATGGAGAGGGGGGAACACTGAAGCTTTCTTT.

The chain combines TRBV10-1 with TRBJ2-1; 9 bases line up with TRBD1. CDR1 is WNHNN and CDR2 is SYGVQD in the germline V gene (reference sequence). This CDR3 is 15 amino acids long. After removal of 1 base from V and 3 bases from J, the junction contained 1 base not matched to a gene. The CDR3 nucleotides read TGCGCCAGCAGTGAGTACAGGGGGCTCTACAATGAGCAGTTCTTC. This translates into CASSEYRGLYNEQFF.

Note on this clone: This likely comes from a read error, as the CDR3 has no conserved phenylalanine or tryptophan at its end. It is unclear where the CDR3 begins or ends on the DNA, so no DNA is shown, and the CDR3 is as TCRdb lists it. The rearrangement links TRBV4-2 to TRBJ2-3; TRBD1 is the table's D call and was not checked against the DNA. With termini counted, the CDR3 has 8 amino acids. The V gene's germline CDR1 is LGHNA and CDR2 YNFKEQ. CDR3 residues: CASSQGYG.

The V call is TRBV5-8, the J call TRBJ1-1; weak D call: TRBD1 (6 bases). The V gene's germline CDR1 is SGHTS and CDR2 YDEGEE. The CDR3 spans 13 residues. Trimming stripped 4 bases from V and 1 base from J, with 8 bases between. CDR3 nucleotide sequence: TGTGCCAGCAGCATGACAGGGAACACTGAAGCTTTCTTT. It yields the protein CASSMTGNTEAFF.

The V and J genes are TRBV10-3 and TRBJ2-3; 7 bases fit TRBD1. The CDR3 is made up of 14 amino acids. The V segment lost 5 bases and the J segment 5 bases; nucleotides outside the gene matches: 7. Germline V gene data show CDR1 as ENHRY and CDR2 as SYGVKD. The CDR3, as DNA: TGTGCCATCAGTCCGACAGGGTTGGGAGATACGCAGTATTTT. This translates into CAISPTGLGDTQYF.

The V call is TRBV7-8, the J call TRBJ1-4, with a weak D call TRBD1 (6 bases). The CDR3 has 17 amino acids. Per the germline V gene, CDR1 is SGHVS and CDR2 is FQNEAQ. Deletions cut 3 bases from V and 6 bases from J, with 20 bases between. The CDR3 is CASSFPSPGGGYEKLFF. For the CDR3, the DNA is TGTGCCAGCAGCTTCCCATCCCCGGGGGGCGGTTATGAAAAACTGTTTTTT.

The chain is built from TRBV5-1 and TRBJ2-1, with TRBD1 matching 9 bases. The CDR3 covers 12 residues. CDR1 SGHRS and CDR2 YFSETQ come from the germline V gene. The trim removed 7 bases at V and 7 bases at J, leaving 3 bases unmatched. The CDR3 loop is CASSGTGNEQFF. The CDR3 DNA reads as TGCGCCAGCTCCGGGACAGGGAATGAGCAGTTCTTC. The variable domain in full, completed from reference TRBV5-1 and TRBJ2-1, reads KAGVTQTPRYLIKTRGQQVTLSCSPISGHRSVSWYQQTPGQGLQFLFEYFSETQRNKGNFPGRFSGRQFSNSRSEMNVSTLELGDSALYLCASSGTGNEQFFGPGTRLTVL.

This clone was seen a single time. J is TRBJ2-6 and V is TRBV7-3, with 11 bases fitting TRBD2. The CDR3 runs to 17 residues. The trim removed 3 bases at V and 0 bases at J, leaving 1 base unmatched. The V gene's germline CDR1 is SGHTA and CDR2 FQGTGA. The CDR3 loop reads CASSFLAGGSGANVLTF. As DNA, the CDR3 is TGTGCCAGCAGCTTTCTAGCGGGGGGCTCTGGGGCCAACGTCCTGACTTTC.

The V and J genes are TRBV5-1 and TRBJ2-3, with no clear D. The CDR3 loop spans 13 amino acids. Germline loops: CDR1 SGHRS, CDR2 YFSETQ. With 3 bases removed from V and 0 bases from J, the gap between germline ends came to 5 bases. The CDR3 is CASSSTSTDTQYF. The CDR3 nucleotides read TGCGCCAGCAGCTCGACTAGCACAGATACGCAGTATTTT. Drawing the rest from reference TRBV5-1 and TRBJ2-3, the complete variable domain is KAGVTQTPRYLIKTRGQQVTLSCSPISGHRSVSWYQQTPGQGLQFLFEYFSETQRNKGNFPGRFSGRQFSNSRSEMNVSTLELGDSALYLCASSSTSTDTQYFGPGTRLTVL.

CDR3 amino acids: CASSGTGPASTDTQYF. For the CDR3, the DNA is TGTGCCAGCAGCGGGACAGGGCCTGCTAGCACAGATACGCAGTATTTT. The rearrangement uses TRBV6-4 and TRBJ2-3; 9 nucleotides line up with TRBD1. CDR1 MRHNA and CDR2 SNTAGT come from the germline V gene. Trimming removed 6 bases from V and 0 bases from J; junction bases left unmatched: 7. The CDR3 has 16 residues.

The chain couples TRBV9 to TRBJ1-1; D ambiguous. The V gene's germline CDR1 is SGDLS and CDR2 YYNGEE. With 0 bases removed from V and 1 base from J, the gap between germline ends came to 10 bases. The CDR3 is made up of 15 amino acids. The CDR3 sequence is CASSVDGSGNTEAFF. The CDR3 region has the DNA TGTGCCAGCAGCGTAGACGGTTCAGGGAACACTGAAGCTTTCTTT.

This chain connects TRBV7-2 to TRBJ2-3, with 9 bases that match TRBD1. Germline trimming cut 6 bases from V and 3 bases from J; bases unmatched to any gene: 4. This CDR3 is 14 amino acids long. CDR1 and CDR2 (germline): SGHTA, FQGNSA. CDR3 sequence: CASSTGGWTDTQYF. CDR3 sequence (DNA): TGTGCCAGCAGTACAGGGGGCTGGACAGATACGCAGTATTTT.

V gene TRBV5-1 combines with J gene TRBJ1-1; 9 bases map to TRBD1. The germline V gene has CDR1 SGHRS and CDR2 YFSETQ. This CDR3 region has 13 residues. Germline trimming cut 4 bases from V and 7 bases from J; bases unmatched to any gene: 5. The CDR3 nucleotides read TGCGCCAGCAGCCATGGGACAGGGATTGAAGCTTTCTTT. This gives the protein CASSHGTGIEAFF.

About this clone itself: Distinct nucleotide sequences in the sample also encode this CDR3. This chain links TRBV19 with TRBJ1-1; D gene ambiguous. Trimming removed 1 base from V and 0 bases from J, with 6 bases in between. The CDR3 covers 14 residues. CDR1 is LNHDA and CDR2 is SQIVND in the germline V gene (reference sequence). CDR3 nucleotides: TGTGCCAGTAGTATAGGAGGGTTGAACACTGAAGCTTTCTTT. Encoded protein: CASSIGGLNTEAFF. Based on the CDR3 plus reference TRBV19 and TRBJ1-1, the full variable domain is DGGITQSPKYLFRKEGQNVTLSCEQNLNHDAMYWYRQDPGQGLRLIYYSQIVNDFQKGDIAEGYSVSREKKESFPLTVTSAQKNPTAFYLCASSIGGLNTEAFFGQGTRLTVV.